This T cell receptor (beta chain) was sequenced in a study of neurological immune-mediated disorders. Study-level points and caveats: Subjects shared no identical expanded-clone CDR3 amino acid sequences, suggesting private TCR-beta repertoires in all groups. The level of TCR clonal expansion was highest in patients with HTLV-1-associated myelopathy and lowest in multiple sclerosis, where it fell below the level seen in healthy controls.

The authors produced cDNA by 5'RACE using 10-nucleotide random UMIs. TCRdb reprocessed the 5' RACE reads with MiXCR, giving one entry per CDR3 protein. The table lists approximately 100,000 distinct CDR3 sequences, 10% to 11% of them singletons, with approximately 3.1% in the top ten. Noted time point: longitudinal time-point 3. PBMCs numbering 2 million and stored at -80 C yielded the unsorted libraries. Comment on this clonotype: The antigen is undetermined.

This clonotype was obtained from a female donor with HTLV-1-associated myelopathy (HAM/TSP). The sequenced material came from PBMCs.

CDR3: CSAALAGHYEQYF. In nucleotides, the CDR3 is TGCAGTGCTGCACTAGCGGGCCATTACGAGCAGTACTTC. The V gene is TRBV20-1, the J gene TRBJ2-7; 9 nucleotides agree with TRBD2. Trimming removed 5 bases from V and 4 bases from J; junction bases left unmatched: 6. Germline V CDR1 and CDR2: DFQATT, SNEGSKA (reference sequence). The CDR3 has 13 amino acids.